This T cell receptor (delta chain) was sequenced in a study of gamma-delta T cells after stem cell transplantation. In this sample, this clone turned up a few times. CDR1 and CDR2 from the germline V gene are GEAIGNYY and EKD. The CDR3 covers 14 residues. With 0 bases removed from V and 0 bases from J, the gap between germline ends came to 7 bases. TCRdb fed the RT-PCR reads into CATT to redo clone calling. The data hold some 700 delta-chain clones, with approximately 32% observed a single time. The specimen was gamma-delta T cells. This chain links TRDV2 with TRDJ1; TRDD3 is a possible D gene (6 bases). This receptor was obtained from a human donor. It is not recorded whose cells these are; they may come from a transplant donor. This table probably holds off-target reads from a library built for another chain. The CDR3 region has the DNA TGTGCCTGTGACACCCTGGGGCACACCGATAAACTCATCTTT. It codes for CACDTLGHTDKLIF.